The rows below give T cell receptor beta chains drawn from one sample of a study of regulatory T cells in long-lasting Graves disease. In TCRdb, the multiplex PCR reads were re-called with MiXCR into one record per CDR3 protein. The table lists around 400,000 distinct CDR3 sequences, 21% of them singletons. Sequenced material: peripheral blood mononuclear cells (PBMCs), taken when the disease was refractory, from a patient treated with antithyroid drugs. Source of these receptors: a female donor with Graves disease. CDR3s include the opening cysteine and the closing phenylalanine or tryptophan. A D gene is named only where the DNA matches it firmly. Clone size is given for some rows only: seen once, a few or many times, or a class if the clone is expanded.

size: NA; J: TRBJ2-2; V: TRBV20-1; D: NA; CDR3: CSASLHWTGELFF; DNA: TGCAGTGCTTCCCTCCACTGGACCGGGGAGCTGTTTTTT
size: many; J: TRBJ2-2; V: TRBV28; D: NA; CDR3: CASSWGPNTGELFF; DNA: TGTGCCAGCAGTTGGGGACCGAACACCGGGGAGCTGTTTTTT
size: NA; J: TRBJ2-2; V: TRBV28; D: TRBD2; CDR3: CASSDLGRLANTGELFF; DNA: TGTGCCAGCAGCGACCTCGGGAGGTTAGCGAACACCGGGGAGCTGTTTTTT
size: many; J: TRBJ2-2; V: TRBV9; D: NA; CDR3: CASSVPPESLFYGELFF; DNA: TGTGCCAGCAGCGTACCGCCCGAGTCCCTGTTTTACGGGGAGCTGTTTTTT
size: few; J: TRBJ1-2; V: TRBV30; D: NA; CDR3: CAYVWIGRNYGYTF; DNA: TGTGCCTACGTTTGGATAGGAAGAAACTATGGCTACACCTTC
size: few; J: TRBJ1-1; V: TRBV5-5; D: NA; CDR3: CASSFFEIGEAFF; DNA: TGTGCCAGCAGCTTTTTCGAGATAGGTGAAGCTTTCTTT
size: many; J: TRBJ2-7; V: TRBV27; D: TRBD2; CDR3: CASSLKGGGSHEQYF; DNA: TGTGCCAGCAGTCTCAAGGGCGGGGGTTCCCACGAGCAGTACTTC
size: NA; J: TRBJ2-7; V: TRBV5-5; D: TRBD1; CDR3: CASSLGWDRVNEQYF; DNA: TGTGCCAGCAGCTTGGGTTGGGACAGGGTGAACGAGCAGTACTTC
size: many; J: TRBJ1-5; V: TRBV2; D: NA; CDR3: CASMSDNYSNQPQHF; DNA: TGTGCCAGCATGTCAGACAACTATAGCAATCAGCCCCAGCATTTT
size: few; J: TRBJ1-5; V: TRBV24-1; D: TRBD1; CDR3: CATRQQGKAQPQHF; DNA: TGTGCCACCAGACAACAGGGGAAGGCTCAGCCCCAGCATTTT
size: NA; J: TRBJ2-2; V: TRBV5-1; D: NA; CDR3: CASSFHTGELFF; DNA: TGCGCCAGCAGCTTCCATACCGGGGAGCTGTTTTTT
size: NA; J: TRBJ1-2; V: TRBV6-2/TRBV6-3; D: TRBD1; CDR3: CASSYHGQGANYGYTF; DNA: TGTGCCAGCAGTTACCATGGACAGGGAGCTAACTATGGCTACACCTTC
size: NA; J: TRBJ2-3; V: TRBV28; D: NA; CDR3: CASSSISGSTDTQYF; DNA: TGTGCCAGCAGTTCCATCAGCGGAAGCACAGATACGCAGTATTTT
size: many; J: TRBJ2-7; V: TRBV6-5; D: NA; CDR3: CASSYVLGEPYEQYF; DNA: TGTGCCAGCAGTTATGTGCTAGGGGAGCCCTACGAGCAGTACTTC
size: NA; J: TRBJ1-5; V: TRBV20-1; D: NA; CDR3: CSASPGPNQPQHF; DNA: TGCAGTGCAAGTCCGGGCCCAAATCAGCCCCAGCATTTT
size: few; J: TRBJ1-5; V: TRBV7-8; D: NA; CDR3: CASSTDYSNQPQHF; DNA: TGTGCCAGCAGCACCGACTATAGCAATCAGCCCCAGCATTTT
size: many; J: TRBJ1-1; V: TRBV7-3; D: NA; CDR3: CASSSIRDSEAFF; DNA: TGTGCCAGCAGCTCAATCCGCGACAGCGAAGCTTTCTTT
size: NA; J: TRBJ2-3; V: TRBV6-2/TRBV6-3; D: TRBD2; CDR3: CASSVPSGGPFTDTQYF; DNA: TGTGCCAGCAGTGTACCCTCGGGAGGGCCGTTTACAGATACGCAGTATTTT
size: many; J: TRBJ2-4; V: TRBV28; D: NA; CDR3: CASSLETKNIQYF; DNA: TGTGCCAGCAGTTTAGAGACCAAAAACATTCAGTACTTC
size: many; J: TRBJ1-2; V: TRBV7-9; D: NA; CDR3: CASSLVLDGYTF; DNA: TGTGCCAGCAGCTTAGTTCTCGATGGCTACACCTTC
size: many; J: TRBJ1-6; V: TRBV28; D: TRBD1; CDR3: CASRSGQGYNSPLHF; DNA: TGTGCCAGCAGGTCGGGACAGGGTTATAATTCACCCCTCCACTTT
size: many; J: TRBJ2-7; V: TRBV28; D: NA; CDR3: CVAGGQGNYEQYF; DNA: TGTGTAGCGGGGGGACAGGGAAACTACGAGCAGTACTTC
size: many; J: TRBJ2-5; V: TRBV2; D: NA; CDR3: CASGGQPQETQYF; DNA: TGTGCCAGCGGAGGACAACCCCAAGAGACCCAGTACTTC
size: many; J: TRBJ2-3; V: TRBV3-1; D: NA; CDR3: CASSQDHYRRTDTQYF; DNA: TGTGCCAGCAGCCAAGATCATTACAGGAGAACAGATACGCAGTATTTT
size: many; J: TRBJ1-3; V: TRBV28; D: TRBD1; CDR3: CASSLRAGTGLSGNTIYF; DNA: TGTGCCAGCAGTTTACGGGCTGGGACAGGGCTCTCTGGAAACACCATATATTTT
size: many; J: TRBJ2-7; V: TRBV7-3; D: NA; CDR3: CASSLVFGREQYF; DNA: TGTGCCAGCAGCTTAGTCTTCGGTAGAGAGCAGTACTTC
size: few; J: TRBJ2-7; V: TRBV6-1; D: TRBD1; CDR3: CARTGTVPYEQYF; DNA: TGTGCCAGGACAGGGACAGTCCCCTACGAGCAGTACTTC
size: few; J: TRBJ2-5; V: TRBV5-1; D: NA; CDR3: CASSQGNQETQYF; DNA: TGCGCCAGCTCCCAGGGCAACCAAGAGACCCAGTACTTC
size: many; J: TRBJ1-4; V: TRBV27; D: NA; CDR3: CASSAQTGIRGVNEKLFF; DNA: TGTGCCAGCAGTGCTCAAACAGGGATCCGGGGGGTTAATGAAAAACTGTTTTTT
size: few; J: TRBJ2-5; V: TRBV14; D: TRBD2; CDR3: CASRLAGTETQYF; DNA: TGTGCCAGCAGGCTAGCGGGAACTGAGACCCAGTACTTC
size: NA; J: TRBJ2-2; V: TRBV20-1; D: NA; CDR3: CSARLSRRAGTGELFF; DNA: TGCAGTGCTAGACTCAGCAGGAGGGCCGGCACCGGGGAGCTGTTTTTT
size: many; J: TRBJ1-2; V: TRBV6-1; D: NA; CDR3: CASSIDSNYGYTF; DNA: TGTGCCAGCAGTATCGACAGTAACTATGGCTACACCTTC
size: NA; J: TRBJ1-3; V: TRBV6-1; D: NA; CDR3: CASTIPFRGNTIYF; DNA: TGTGCCAGCACTATTCCGTTCAGGGGAAACACCATATATTTT
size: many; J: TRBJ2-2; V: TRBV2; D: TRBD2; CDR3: CASRLAGEGGELFF; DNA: TGTGCCAGCAGACTAGCGGGAGAGGGCGGGGAGCTGTTTTTT
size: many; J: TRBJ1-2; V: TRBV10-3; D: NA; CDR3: CATTLGGRDYGYTF; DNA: TGTGCCACAACCCTCGGGGGGCGCGACTATGGCTACACCTTC
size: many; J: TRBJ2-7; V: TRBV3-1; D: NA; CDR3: CASSQNYNGEQYF; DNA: TGTGCCAGCAGCCAAAACTACAACGGCGAGCAGTACTTC
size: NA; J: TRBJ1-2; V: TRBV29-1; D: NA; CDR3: CSVEGPRGSGYTF; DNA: TGCAGCGTTGAAGGACCTCGAGGAAGTGGCTACACCTTC
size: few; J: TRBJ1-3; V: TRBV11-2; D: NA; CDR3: CASSRGLGGNTIYF; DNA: TGTGCCAGCAGCCGCGGGCTCGGAGGAAACACCATATATTTT
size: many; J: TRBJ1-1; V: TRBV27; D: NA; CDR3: CASSPLGGGSTEAFF; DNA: TGTGCCAGCAGTCCCTTGGGTGGCGGGAGCACTGAAGCTTTCTTT